The 22 T cell receptor beta chains reported below all come from one sample, sequenced in a study of cytomegalovirus exposure and HLA in healthy donors. A multiplex PCR was run with 60 Vbeta primers and 13 Jbeta primers. Measured with immunoSEQ multiplex PCR; TCRdb has only the in-frame clones, and not every one. The sample contains about 200,000 clones, approximately 70% of which appear only once. Material for sequencing was PBMCs. The receptor source for this set is a man aged 35-49 years in good health and CMV-seropositive.

The V and J genes are TRBV28 and TRBJ2-1; 12 positions match TRBD2. J was trimmed by 8 bases and V by 2 bases; bases with no gene match: 7. Germline CDR1 and CDR2: MDHEN and SYDVKM. The CDR3 has 16 residues. The CDR3, as DNA: TGTGCCAGCAGTTTACTAGCGGGGGGGCCGGGGGATGAGCAGTTCTTC. This gives the protein CASSLLAGGPGDEQFF.

The chain recombines TRBV5-6 with TRBJ2-1, with a possible D match to TRBD1 (6 bases). Trimming removed 2 bases at V and 9 bases at J, with 12 bases between. The CDR3 is 13 amino acids. Germline CDR1 is SGHDT and CDR2 is YYEEEE. DNA for the CDR3: TGTGCCAGCAGCTTACCACAGGGTAGTGAGCAGTTCTTC. Its translation: CASSLPQGSEQFF.

Notes on this clone: It is likely a read error, because the conserved phenylalanine at the end of the CDR3 is missing. The J gene is TRBJ1-2, the V gene TRBV5-1; a possible D gene is TRBD1 (5 bases). Looked up from germline, CDR1 is SGHRS and CDR2 is YFSETQ. V shed 2 bases and J shed 8 bases, with 13 bases lying between them. This CDR3 has 13 amino acids. The CDR3 loop is CASSFQGNWGYTL. The CDR3 region has the DNA TGCGCCAGCAGCTTCCAGGGAAACTGGGGCTACACCCTC.

This chain links TRBV6-4 with TRBJ2-1; weak D call: TRBD1 (6 bases). In germline, CDR1 is MRHNA, CDR2 SNTAGT. The CDR3 length is 14 residues. V dropped 3 bases and J dropped 6 bases, with 12 bases sitting between them. CDR3 DNA: TGTGCCAGCAGTGATGGGCCAGGGGCCAATGAGCAGTTCTTC. Its protein product is CASSDGPGANEQFF.

In this sample, this clone turned up a few times. The CDR3 region has the DNA TGTGCCAGCAGTTTTTCACCTAGCGGGGGGATTCAGGAGCAGTACTTC. It translates to CASSFSPSGGIQEQYF. This sequence joins TRBV27 and TRBJ2-7; 11 bases map to TRBD2. CDR3 size: 16 residues. The V gene's germline CDR1 is MNHEY and CDR2 SMNVEV (reference sequence). The V segment lost 3 bases and the J segment 7 bases; nucleotides outside the gene matches: 11.

The V and J genes are TRBV2 and TRBJ2-5, with 8 nucleotides matching TRBD2. This CDR3 is built from 14 residues. The germline V gene has CDR1 SNHLY and CDR2 FYNNEI. Trimming removed 1 base from V and 3 bases from J; junction bases left unmatched: 1. CDR3 residues: CASSEELAEETQYF. CDR3 sequence (DNA): TGTGCCAGCAGTGAAGAACTAGCGGAAGAGACCCAGTACTTC.

The chain joins TRBV4-3 to TRBJ2-7; TRBD1 is a possible D gene (5 bases). Trimming shortened V by 0 bases and J by 0 bases, and 9 bases separated the two germline ends. The CDR3 covers 15 residues. From germline, CDR1 is LGHNA and CDR2 YSLEER. CDR3 loop: CASSQEAGSSYEQYF. The CDR3 DNA follows: TGCGCCAGCAGCCAAGAGGCAGGGTCCTCCTACGAGCAGTACTTC.

The chain has TRBV6-5 and TRBJ1-2, with 11 bases matching TRBD1. J lost 6 bases, V lost 9 bases, and 9 bases had no gene match. The V gene's germline CDR1 is MNHEY and CDR2 SVGAGI. The CDR3 runs to 14 residues. CDR3 loop: CASSDRGHVDGYTF. The CDR3 DNA follows: TGTGCCAGTTCGGACAGGGGGCATGTTGATGGCTACACCTTC.

This chain uses TRBV28 with TRBJ1-5; possible D gene TRBD1, 6 bases. CDR3 size: 14 residues. Trimming took 3 bases from V and 5 from J, leaving 11 bases between them. Germline V lookup: CDR1 MDHEN, CDR2 SYDVKM. The CDR3 is CASSLPGAYQPQHF. CDR3 DNA: TGTGCCAGCAGTTTGCCAGGGGCATATCAGCCCCAGCATTTT.

The CDR3 is CASSQALLSWDRVGLRNGYTF. The CDR3 DNA sequence: TGCGCCAGCAGCCAAGCACTACTTTCGTGGGACAGGGTAGGGCTCAGGAATGGCTACACCTTC. V gene TRBV4-3 combines with J gene TRBJ1-2; 9 bases fit TRBD1. The CDR3 loop spans 21 amino acids. V shed 1 base and J 6 bases; nucleotides not matched to a gene: 24. Germline CDR1 and CDR2: LGHNA and YSLEER.

The J gene is TRBJ1-4, the V gene TRBV6-5; TRBD1 agrees at 7 bases. CDR1 and CDR2 (germline): MNHEY, SVGAGI. This CDR3 has 16 residues. After removal of 0 bases from V and 6 bases from J, the junction contained 7 bases not matched to a gene. The CDR3, as DNA: TGTGCCAGCAGTTACTCGAAAGGGGACAGCTATGAAAAACTGTTTTTT. Translation: CASSYSKGDSYEKLFF.

This clone was seen a handful of times. In DNA, the CDR3 is TGCGCCAGCAGCCGAGGGACTAACACTGAAGCTTTCTTT. This codes for CASSRGTNTEAFF. This chain links TRBV4-1 with TRBJ1-1, with a weak D call TRBD1 (5 bases). Germline-derived CDR1 and CDR2 are MGHRA and YSYEKL. The CDR3 runs 13 residues. Trimming took off 4 bases at V and 2 bases at J, with 8 bases between the two ends.

The rearrangement joins TRBV7-3 to TRBJ2-5, with D possibly being TRBD2 (6 bases). Trimming pared 6 bases from V and 9 bases from J, leaving 17 bases between. The CDR3 has 13 residues. Germline CDR1 reads SGHTA; CDR2 reads FQGTGA. The CDR3 sequence: CASSPTSREAQYF. The CDR3 DNA reads as TGTGCCAGCAGTCCGACTAGTAGGGAGGCCCAGTACTTC. The whole variable domain, filled in from reference TRBV7-3 and TRBJ2-5, reads GAGVSQTPSNKVTEKGKYVELRCDPISGHTALYWYRQSLGQGPEFLIYFQGTGAADDSGLPNDRFFAVRPEGSVSTLKIQRTERGDSAVYLCASSPTSREAQYFGPGTRLLVL.

The chain recombines TRBV27 with TRBJ2-7; D gene ambiguous. Trimming removed 5 bases from V and 2 bases from J, with 10 bases in between. CDR1 MNHEY and CDR2 SMNVEV come from the germline V gene (reference sequence). The CDR3 covers 13 residues. In DNA, the CDR3 is TGTGCCAGCAGTCGTCGAGGAACCTACGAGCAGTACTTC. Protein sequence: CASSRRGTYEQYF.

This clone is a singleton in its sample. The genes are TRBV9 and TRBJ1-3; the D is unclear. Germline V gene sequence: CDR1 SGDLS, CDR2 YYNGEE. V was pared by 4 bases and J by 7 bases, with 9 bases between. The CDR3 loop spans 12 amino acids. The CDR3 DNA follows: TGTGCCAGCAGCTCCCGGGGTAACACCATATATTTT. Amino acids: CASSSRGNTIYF.

The chain combines TRBV6-5 with TRBJ2-5; 10 bases are a match to TRBD1. V gave up 6 bases and J gave up 4 bases; unmatched junction bases: 5. CDR3 size: 14 residues. Germline CDR1 reads MNHEY; CDR2 reads SVGAGI. The CDR3 nucleotides are TGTGCCAGCAGAAGACAGGGGGCGGGAGAGACCCAGTACTTC. Protein product: CASRRQGAGETQYF.

V gene TRBV5-1 combines with J gene TRBJ2-3; TRBD2 agrees at 8 bases. Germline assignment: CDR1 SGHRS and CDR2 YFSETQ. V lost 3 bases and J lost 6; bases outside the gene matches: 6. This CDR3 spans 14 amino acids. The CDR3 DNA sequence: TGCGCCAGCAGCTCCTCACGGGAGGGGGATACGCAGTATTTT. Its translation: CASSSSREGDTQYF.

This rearrangement joins TRBV7-2 to TRBJ2-3; D possibly corresponds to TRBD1 (6 bases). The V and J ends lost 5 bases and 4 bases respectively, with 10 bases between them. CDR3 length: 13 amino acids. The germline gives CDR1 SGHTA, CDR2 FQGNSA. In DNA, the CDR3 is TGTGCCAGCAGCCCACAGGGAGCAGATACGCAGTATTTT. It yields the protein CASSPQGADTQYF.

The chain employs TRBV2 and TRBJ1-1; TRBD1 agrees at 11 bases. CDR1 and CDR2 (germline): SNHLY, FYNNEI. Trimming at V came to 8 bases and at J to 5 bases, leaving 13 bases not matched to a gene. This CDR3 comprises 16 residues. The CDR3: CASLVDRGLGWTEAFF. The CDR3 nucleotides are TGTGCCAGCCTGGTGGACAGGGGGCTGGGGTGGACTGAAGCTTTCTTT.

The rearrangement uses TRBV19 and TRBJ2-7, with D maybe TRBD1 (5 bases). Deletions cut 0 bases from V and 2 bases from J, with 8 bases between. The CDR3 sequence is 14 residues long. Germline V gene sequence: CDR1 LNHDA, CDR2 SQIVND (reference sequence). The CDR3 protein is CASSIEHRTYEQYF. CDR3 DNA: TGTGCCAGTAGTATAGAGCACAGGACCTACGAGCAGTACTTC.

This clone occurred a few times. In DNA, the CDR3 is TGTGCCACCAGCGGAACAGGATCGCGGCAGCCCCAGCATTTT. Protein sequence: CATSGTGSRQPQHF. The rearrangement links TRBV15 to TRBJ1-5, with a possible D match to TRBD1 (5 bases). The CDR3 extends over 14 amino acids. CDR1 is LNHNV, CDR2 YYDKDF, per germline (reference sequence). V lost 5 bases and J 7 bases, leaving 15 bases between the germline ends.

Notes on this clone: The same CDR3 arises from other DNA sequences in this sample as well. The rearrangement joins TRBV6-5 to TRBJ2-5; 11 bases align to TRBD2. Unmatched junction bases numbered 0, after V lost 4 bases and J lost 5 bases. Germline V gene sequence: CDR1 MNHEY, CDR2 SVGAGI. This CDR3 has 13 residues. The CDR3 protein is CASSSSGGETQYF. The CDR3 DNA is TGTGCCAGCAGTTCTAGCGGGGGGGAGACCCAGTACTTC.